Sequencing of this T cell receptor (beta chain) was carried out in a study of CD8 T cells in Susac syndrome. Random hexamers were used to reverse transcribe an amount of roughly 0.45 to 1 ug RNA. Amplification of TCR beta CDR3 used immunoSEQ multiplex PCR across 54 Vbeta and 13 Jbeta. Via MiXCR, TCRdb re-called the immunoSEQ multiplex PCR reads, giving one row per CDR3 protein. The sample holds about 210,000 distinct CDR3 sequences, around 95% seen once. Looked up from germline, CDR1 is SQVTM and CDR2 is ANQGSEA. The CDR3 extends over 14 amino acids. J lost 6 bases, V lost 6 bases, and 3 bases had no gene match.

The receptor's source is a human donor with multiple sclerosis. The specimen sequenced was CD4+ T cells from PBMCs. This rearrangement joins TRBV29-1 to TRBJ2-4, with 15 bases lining up with TRBD2. In nucleotides, the CDR3 is TGCAGCGTCGGGACTAGCGGGGGGAGAAACATTCAGTACTTC. It specifies CSVGTSGGRNIQYF.